The 6 T cell receptor beta chains in this list originate from one sample, sequenced in a study of T cell repertoires in cytomegalovirus infection. No antigens are known for them. TCRdb reprocessed the reads via MiXCR and lists one record per CDR3 protein. This sample has more than 250,000 distinct CDR3 sequences, with more than 20% found just once. The sequenced sample was cultured PBMCs, obtained from culture after CMV antigen stimulation. All receptors come from a human donor in good health (CMV status not recorded). Some clones in this sample may be carry-over from other donors' samples.

V is TRBV4-3 and J is TRBJ1-2, with D perhaps matching TRBD1 (5 bases). CDR1 and CDR2 from the germline V gene are LGHNA and YSLEER. The CDR3 is 13 amino acids. V was trimmed by 1 base and J by 8 bases, leaving 11 bases between them. CDR3 loop: CASSQVQRGGYTF. The CDR3 region has the DNA TGCGCCAGCAGCCAAGTTCAGAGGGGCGGCTACACCTTC.

This clonotype has ten or more counts. The rearrangement uses TRBV7-2 and TRBJ1-2; TRBD1 is a possible D gene (6 bases). Trimming shortened V by 5 bases and J by 5 bases, and 18 bases separated the two germline ends. The CDR3 has 15 amino acids. Germline V gene data show CDR1 as SGHTA and CDR2 as FQGNSA. The CDR3 loop is CASSLRRTAAYGYTF. As DNA, the CDR3 is TGTGCCAGCAGCCTAAGGAGGACAGCAGCATATGGCTACACCTTC.

There are many counts of this clonotype. This rearrangement joins TRBV7-2 to TRBJ2-1; D remains unclear. Germline values: CDR1 SGHTA, CDR2 FQGNSA. The V end lost 5 bases, the J end lost 7 bases, and 12 bases lay between the germline ends. This CDR3 has 13 amino acids. The CDR3: CASSQSGSNEQFF. DNA of the CDR3: TGTGCCAGCAGCCAGTCGGGTTCGAATGAGCAGTTCTTC.

This clonotype was counted between two and nine times. The chain is built from TRBV7-2 and TRBJ2-7; 7 bases fit TRBD1. The CDR3 consists of 14 residues. V shed 4 bases, J shed 4 bases, and the junction held 7 bases outside the gene matches. The V gene's germline CDR1 is SGHTA and CDR2 FQGNSA. The CDR3 region is CASSSTGLRYEQYF. For the CDR3, the DNA is TGTGCCAGCAGCTCGACAGGGTTGAGGTACGAGCAGTACTTC.

CDR3 bases: TGTGCCAGCAGTTACTCGGAGAAAAACTATGGCTACACCTTC. This translates into CASSYSEKNYGYTF. The chain is built from TRBV6-6 and TRBJ1-2; D unclear. The V gene lost 0 bases and the J gene lost 2 bases, with 7 bases spanning the gap. Germline V lookup: CDR1 MNHNY, CDR2 SVGAGI (reference sequence). The CDR3 has 14 amino acids.

This chain's CDR3 is CASNPSGRENEQFF. The CDR3 nucleotides are TGTGCCAGCAATCCTAGCGGGAGAGAAAATGAGCAGTTCTTC. V and J are TRBV28 and TRBJ2-1; 10 nucleotides align to TRBD2. V gave up 7 bases and J gave up 7 bases; unmatched junction bases: 7. The CDR3 is 14 amino acids. Looked up from germline, CDR1 is MDHEN and CDR2 is SYDVKM.